This T cell receptor (beta chain) was sequenced in a study of T cells in Graves' hyperthyroidism and ophthalmopathy. Germline loops: CDR1 MNHEY, CDR2 SVGEGT. The CDR3 is 18 amino acids. With V trimmed by 3 bases and J by 4 bases, 11 bases remained unmatched. Overall study results and limits: Ophthalmopathy, which appeared later, was predicted by the model a median about 6 months before onset.

This clonotype occurred many times. Its antigen is currently unknown. RNA transcripts gave rise to amplified TCR beta CDR3 regions. TCR CDR3 underwent first-round RT-PCR with the HTBI primer set. MiXCR was run by TCRdb on the multiplex PCR reads, yielding one entry per CDR3 protein. The sample includes more than 350,000 distinct CDR3 sequences, approximately 14% of them seen just once. Exclusions: uncontrolled infection, other autoimmune disease, pregnancy, lactation. This sequence originates from a woman between 55 and 75 years old with Graves' ophthalmopathy. The chain links TRBV6-2 or TRBV6-3 to TRBJ2-3, with 12 positions matching TRBD2. The sequencing sample was made of blood. The CDR3 here is CASSYRLAGVNKADTQYF. CDR3 nucleotide sequence: TGTGCCAGCAGTTATCGACTAGCGGGAGTGAATAAGGCAGATACGCAGTATTTT.